Following are 28 T cell receptor beta chains from one sample sequenced in a study of beta chain features in type 1 diabetes. Expressed TCRB transcripts were sequenced because the entire RNA isolate underwent reverse transcription. Repertoires were generated with immunoSEQ multiplex PCR, while TCRdb's copy carries only in-frame clones and drops some. Altogether 450,000 to 600,000 clones are present, 25% to 35% being singletons, with the ten largest covering 0.05% to 0.065%. The sample consisted of naive CD4+ T cells from blood. The receptor set was obtained from a man younger than 30 in good health.

This chain uses TRBV14 with TRBJ2-5, with TRBD2 identical over 14 bases. The CDR3 has 15 amino acids. The V and J ends lost 5 bases and 4 bases, in that order; junction bases with no gene match: 3. Per the germline V gene, CDR1 is SGHDN and CDR2 is FVKESK. The CDR3 bases are TGTGCCAGCAGCGCGGGACTAGCGGGAGTAGAGACCCAGTACTTC. Protein: CASSAGLAGVETQYF.

The chain employs TRBV2 and TRBJ2-7, with TRBD1 as a possible D gene (6 bases). V was clipped by 4 bases and J by 2 bases, with 6 bases between them. CDR3 length: 12 amino acids. Germline CDR1 and CDR2: SNHLY and FYNNEI. The CDR3 region has the DNA TGTGCCAGCAGTGCAGGGGCCTACGAGCAGTACTTC. Translating gives CASSAGAYEQYF.

The J gene is TRBJ2-1, the V gene TRBV7-2; a weak D match, TRBD2 (6 bases). V was shortened by 2 bases and J by 6 bases, with 17 bases between the two germline ends. The CDR3 consists of 16 residues. Germline-derived CDR1 and CDR2 are SGHTA and FQGNSA. CDR3 in DNA: TGTGCCAGCAGCTTAAGGGCTAGCGATTGGGCCAATGAGCAGTTCTTC. Translation: CASSLRASDWANEQFF.

This clone appeared a few times. This chain connects TRBV7-9 to TRBJ1-1; D is possibly TRBD1 (5 bases). The CDR3 runs to 15 residues. Trimming stripped 5 bases from V and 1 base from J, with 14 bases between. CDR1 is SEHNR, CDR2 FQNEAQ, per germline (reference sequence). The CDR3 DNA follows: TGTGCCAGCAGCACCTCGGGACGTAGGAACACTGAAGCTTTCTTT. Translated, it gives CASSTSGRRNTEAFF.

The V call is TRBV9, the J call TRBJ1-4; D possibly corresponds to TRBD1 (5 bases). Trimming stripped 2 bases from V and 6 bases from J, with 11 bases between. The germline V gene encodes CDR1 SGDLS and CDR2 YYNGEE. The CDR3 is 14 residues long. The CDR3 DNA reads TGTGCCAGCAGCGTGTGGGGGAGAGATGAAAAACTGTTTTTT. As protein: CASSVWGRDEKLFF.

Notes on this clone: This sample also contains other DNA sequences that code for the same CDR3. This chain joins TRBV4-1 and TRBJ2-7; D not resolved. The V end lost 1 base, the J end lost 1 base, and 5 bases lay between the germline ends. Germline CDR1 MGHRA, CDR2 YSYEKL. The CDR3 sequence is 13 residues long. The CDR3, as DNA: TGCGCCAGCAGCCAAGTTGGGTCCTACGAGCAGTACTTC. Residues: CASSQVGSYEQYF.

The chain is built from TRBV10-2 and TRBJ2-5; TRBD2 might be the D (5 bases). CDR1 is WSHSY and CDR2 is SAAADI in the germline V gene. Trimming took 6 bases from V and 4 from J, leaving 12 bases between them. This CDR3 has 13 amino acids. CDR3 nucleotide sequence: TGCGCCAGCAGGCCACATGCGGGAGAGACCCAGTACTTC. This codes for CASRPHAGETQYF.

V gene TRBV5-1 combines with J gene TRBJ2-2; D unclear. The CDR3 is 15 amino acids. Germline lookup yields CDR1 SGHRS and CDR2 YFSETQ. Trimming took off 0 bases at V and 6 bases at J, with 12 bases between the two ends. CDR3 DNA sequence: TGCGCCAGCAGCTTGGACACCGTGCGCGCCGGGGAGCTGTTTTTT. It specifies CASSLDTVRAGELFF. The entire variable domain, with the rest obtained from reference TRBV5-1 and TRBJ2-2, is as follows: KAGVTQTPRYLIKTRGQQVTLSCSPISGHRSVSWYQQTPGQGLQFLFEYFSETQRNKGNFPGRFSGRQFSNSRSEMNVSTLELGDSALYLCASSLDTVRAGELFFGEGSRLTVL.

The genes are TRBV15 and TRBJ2-2, with D unresolved. The CDR3 is 16 amino acids. Trimming shortened V by 3 bases and J by 3 bases, and 14 bases separated the two germline ends. Germline CDR1 is LNHNV and CDR2 is YYDKDF (reference sequence). For the CDR3, the DNA is TGTGCCACCAGCAGGCCGCTACAGATGGACACCGGGGAGCTGTTTTTT. As protein: CATSRPLQMDTGELFF.

This clone occurred a few times. In DNA form, the CDR3 reads TGCAGCGTTAATTGCTACGAGCAGTACTTC. Its protein is CSVNCYEQYF. This chain uses TRBV29-1 with TRBJ2-7; D unresolved. With 5 bases removed from V and 3 bases from J, the gap between germline ends came to 5 bases. Germline V CDR1 and CDR2: SQVTM, ANQGSEA. The CDR3 runs to 10 residues.

V gene TRBV30 combines with J gene TRBJ2-1; TRBD2 matches at 11 bases. The germline CDR1 and CDR2 sequences are GTSNPN and SVGIG (reference sequence). This CDR3 comprises 15 residues. The J segment lost 4 bases and the V segment lost 2 bases, leaving 4 bases of the junction unmatched. For the CDR3, the DNA is TGTGCCTGGAGTATGGGACTAGCGGCTTACAATGAGCAGTTCTTC. Its protein product is CAWSMGLAAYNEQFF.

The chain has TRBV5-1 and TRBJ1-1; TRBD1 matches 7 bases. The CDR3 is made up of 13 amino acids. Germline assignment: CDR1 SGHRS and CDR2 YFSETQ. V was pared by 7 bases and J by 1 base, with 4 bases of the junction left unmatched. The chain's CDR3 is CASAGQTNTEAFF. CDR3 nucleotides: TGCGCCAGCGCGGGACAGACGAACACTGAAGCTTTCTTT.

V and J are TRBV18 and TRBJ2-1; a weak D match, TRBD2 (5 bases). Germline V gene data show CDR1 as KGHSH and CDR2 as LQKENI. V gave up 6 bases and J gave up 6 bases, with 18 bases separating them. CDR3 size: 15 residues. The CDR3 DNA reads TGTGCCAGCTCGTCGAGAAGGGAGCCGCCCAATGAGCAGTTCTTC. Protein sequence: CASSSRREPPNEQFF.

The chain combines TRBV5-1 with TRBJ2-3, with D unclear. The ends were cut back, 1 base at V and 9 bases at J, with 9 bases in the middle. The CDR3 covers 12 residues. Germline CDR1 and CDR2: SGHRS and YFSETQ. The DNA for the CDR3 is TGCGCCAGCAGCTTGCAGCTAGGCACGCAGTATTTT. It translates to CASSLQLGTQYF. The whole variable domain, filled in from reference TRBV5-1 and TRBJ2-3, reads KAGVTQTPRYLIKTRGQQVTLSCSPISGHRSVSWYQQTPGQGLQFLFEYFSETQRNKGNFPGRFSGRQFSNSRSEMNVSTLELGDSALYLCASSLQLGTQYFGPGTRLTVL.

This clone was seen only a few times. J is TRBJ2-7 and V is TRBV29-1; D may be TRBD1 (5 bases). Per germline, CDR1 SQVTM and CDR2 ANQGSEA. The CDR3 is 16 amino acids. Between the trimmed V and J ends, which lost 0 bases and 0 bases, there was a span of 15 bases. The CDR3 DNA reads TGCAGCGTTGAAGATCAACGGACACGAGTCTCCTACGAGCAGTACTTC. This sequence encodes CSVEDQRTRVSYEQYF.

The rearrangement joins TRBV30 to TRBJ1-5, with no clear D. V was pared by 0 bases and J by 7 bases, with 10 bases between. The V gene's germline CDR1 is GTSNPN and CDR2 SVGIG (reference sequence). This CDR3 has 13 amino acids. The CDR3 protein is CAWSVLEAQPQHF. The CDR3 region has the DNA TGTGCCTGGAGTGTACTTGAGGCACAGCCCCAGCATTTT. The variable domain in full, completed from reference TRBV30 and TRBJ1-5, reads SQTIHQWPATLVQPVGSPLSLECTVEGTSNPNLYWYRQAAGRGLQLLFYSVGIGQISSEVPQNLSASRPQDRQFILSSKKLLLSDSGFYLCAWSVLEAQPQHFGDGTRLSIL.

This clone was counted between two and nine times. This chain links TRBV28 with TRBJ2-7; TRBD1 is a possible D gene (6 bases). Trimming cost V 8 bases and J 3 bases, with 17 bases left between them. There are 14 residues in the CDR3. CDR1 is MDHEN and CDR2 is SYDVKM in the germline V gene. CDR3 nucleotides: TGTGCCAGCGTTACCGGGGACACCCGCTACGAGCAGTACTTC. It yields the protein CASVTGDTRYEQYF.

The chain combines TRBV27 with TRBJ2-3, with D perhaps TRBD2 (7 bases). In germline, CDR1 is MNHEY, CDR2 SMNVEV (reference sequence). The ends were cut back, 3 bases at V and 5 bases at J, with 12 bases in the middle. The CDR3 loop spans 14 amino acids. The CDR3 DNA reads as TGTGCCAGCAGTTTGAGGGGGAGGGTAGATACGCAGTATTTT. As protein: CASSLRGRVDTQYF.

The genes are TRBV10-3 and TRBJ1-2; TRBD1 agrees at 7 bases. The CDR3 sequence is 14 residues long. Losses at the gene ends were 10 bases for V and 0 bases for J; bases not matched to a gene: 8. Germline V gene lookup returns CDR1 ENHRY and CDR2 SYGVKD. The CDR3 DNA reads TGTGCCACACACGATGACAGGGCTAACTATGGCTACACCTTC. This encodes CATHDDRANYGYTF.

This clone was seen a handful of times. CDR3 region: CASSATKAPDYLKDTQYF. CDR3 coding DNA: TGTGCCAGCAGTGCTACCAAGGCGCCAGATTACTTGAAAGATACGCAGTATTTT. J is TRBJ2-3 and V is TRBV25-1, with D hard to call. Trimming removed 4 bases from V and 5 bases from J, with 25 bases in between. The germline V gene has CDR1 MGHDK and CDR2 SYGVNS. The CDR3 is made up of 18 amino acids.

This clone was counted between two and nine times. V is TRBV29-1 and J is TRBJ2-3; D not certain. The CDR3 covers 12 residues. Germline V gene lookup returns CDR1 SQVTM and CDR2 ANQGSEA. Trimming removed 7 bases at V and 0 bases at J, with 8 bases between. CDR3 amino acids: CSARASTDTQYF. CDR3 nucleotides: TGCAGCGCCCGGGCTAGCACAGATACGCAGTATTTT.

This clone was found a few times. The chain employs TRBV7-9 and TRBJ1-4; no definite D call. Germline CDR1 SEHNR, CDR2 FQNEAQ (reference sequence). The CDR3 sequence is 13 residues long. The V end lost 8 bases, the J end lost 5 bases, and 12 bases lay between the germline ends. CDR3 sequence reads: CASSSSGNEKLFF. The CDR3 DNA follows: TGTGCCAGCTCGAGTTCGGGGAATGAAAAACTGTTTTTT.

Concerning this clone itself: The identical CDR3 is also encoded by other nucleotide sequences in the sample. V gene TRBV30 combines with J gene TRBJ2-7; D may be TRBD1 (5 bases). The germline V and J ends were trimmed by 0 bases and 4 bases, with 7 bases remaining between them. The germline gives CDR1 GTSNPN, CDR2 SVGIG (reference sequence). The CDR3 extends over 12 amino acids. The CDR3 bases are TGTGCCTGGAGTGTACACAGGTACGAGCAGTACTTC. Translation gives CAWSVHRYEQYF.

This sequence joins TRBV7-9 and TRBJ2-3; D remains ambiguous. The CDR3 runs to 11 residues. Germline V lookup: CDR1 SEHNR, CDR2 FQNEAQ (reference sequence). V gave up 2 bases and J gave up 8 bases, with 5 bases separating them. The CDR3 DNA reads TGTGCCAGCAGCTTACGGACTACGCAGTATTTT. Protein sequence: CASSLRTTQYF.

J is TRBJ2-1 and V is TRBV30; 8 bases fit TRBD2. The CDR3 spans 14 residues. J gave up 5 bases and V 7 bases, and 10 bases lay outside the gene matches. The germline CDR1 and CDR2 sequences are GTSNPN and SVGIG (reference sequence). CDR3 coding DNA: TGTGCCTTATTCAGCGGGAGAACGAACAATGAGCAGTTCTTC. It specifies CALFSGRTNNEQFF.

To note about this clone: This sample also contains other DNA sequences that code for the same CDR3. The chain is built from TRBV29-1 and TRBJ1-1; the D is unclear. The germline CDR1 and CDR2 sequences are SQVTM and ANQGSEA. The CDR3 spans 10 residues. Between the trimmed V and J ends, which lost 6 bases and 1 base, there was a span of 3 bases. The CDR3 DNA sequence: TGCAGCGTCGGGAACACTGAAGCTTTCTTT. Translation gives CSVGNTEAFF.

V is TRBV5-1 and J is TRBJ2-1; 9 positions agree with TRBD2. V dropped 0 bases and J dropped 6; count of bases not matched to a gene: 1. From germline, CDR1 is SGHRS and CDR2 YFSETQ. There are 14 residues in the CDR3. This chain's CDR3 is CASSLASGINEQFF. Here the CDR3 DNA reads TGCGCCAGCAGCTTGGCTAGCGGGATCAATGAGCAGTTCTTC.

V gene TRBV21-1 combines with J gene TRBJ1-2. TRBV21-1 is listed as a pseudogene. The CDR3 spans 8 residues. In nucleotides, the CDR3 is TGTGCCAGGTATGGCTACACCTTC. It yields the protein CARYGYTF.